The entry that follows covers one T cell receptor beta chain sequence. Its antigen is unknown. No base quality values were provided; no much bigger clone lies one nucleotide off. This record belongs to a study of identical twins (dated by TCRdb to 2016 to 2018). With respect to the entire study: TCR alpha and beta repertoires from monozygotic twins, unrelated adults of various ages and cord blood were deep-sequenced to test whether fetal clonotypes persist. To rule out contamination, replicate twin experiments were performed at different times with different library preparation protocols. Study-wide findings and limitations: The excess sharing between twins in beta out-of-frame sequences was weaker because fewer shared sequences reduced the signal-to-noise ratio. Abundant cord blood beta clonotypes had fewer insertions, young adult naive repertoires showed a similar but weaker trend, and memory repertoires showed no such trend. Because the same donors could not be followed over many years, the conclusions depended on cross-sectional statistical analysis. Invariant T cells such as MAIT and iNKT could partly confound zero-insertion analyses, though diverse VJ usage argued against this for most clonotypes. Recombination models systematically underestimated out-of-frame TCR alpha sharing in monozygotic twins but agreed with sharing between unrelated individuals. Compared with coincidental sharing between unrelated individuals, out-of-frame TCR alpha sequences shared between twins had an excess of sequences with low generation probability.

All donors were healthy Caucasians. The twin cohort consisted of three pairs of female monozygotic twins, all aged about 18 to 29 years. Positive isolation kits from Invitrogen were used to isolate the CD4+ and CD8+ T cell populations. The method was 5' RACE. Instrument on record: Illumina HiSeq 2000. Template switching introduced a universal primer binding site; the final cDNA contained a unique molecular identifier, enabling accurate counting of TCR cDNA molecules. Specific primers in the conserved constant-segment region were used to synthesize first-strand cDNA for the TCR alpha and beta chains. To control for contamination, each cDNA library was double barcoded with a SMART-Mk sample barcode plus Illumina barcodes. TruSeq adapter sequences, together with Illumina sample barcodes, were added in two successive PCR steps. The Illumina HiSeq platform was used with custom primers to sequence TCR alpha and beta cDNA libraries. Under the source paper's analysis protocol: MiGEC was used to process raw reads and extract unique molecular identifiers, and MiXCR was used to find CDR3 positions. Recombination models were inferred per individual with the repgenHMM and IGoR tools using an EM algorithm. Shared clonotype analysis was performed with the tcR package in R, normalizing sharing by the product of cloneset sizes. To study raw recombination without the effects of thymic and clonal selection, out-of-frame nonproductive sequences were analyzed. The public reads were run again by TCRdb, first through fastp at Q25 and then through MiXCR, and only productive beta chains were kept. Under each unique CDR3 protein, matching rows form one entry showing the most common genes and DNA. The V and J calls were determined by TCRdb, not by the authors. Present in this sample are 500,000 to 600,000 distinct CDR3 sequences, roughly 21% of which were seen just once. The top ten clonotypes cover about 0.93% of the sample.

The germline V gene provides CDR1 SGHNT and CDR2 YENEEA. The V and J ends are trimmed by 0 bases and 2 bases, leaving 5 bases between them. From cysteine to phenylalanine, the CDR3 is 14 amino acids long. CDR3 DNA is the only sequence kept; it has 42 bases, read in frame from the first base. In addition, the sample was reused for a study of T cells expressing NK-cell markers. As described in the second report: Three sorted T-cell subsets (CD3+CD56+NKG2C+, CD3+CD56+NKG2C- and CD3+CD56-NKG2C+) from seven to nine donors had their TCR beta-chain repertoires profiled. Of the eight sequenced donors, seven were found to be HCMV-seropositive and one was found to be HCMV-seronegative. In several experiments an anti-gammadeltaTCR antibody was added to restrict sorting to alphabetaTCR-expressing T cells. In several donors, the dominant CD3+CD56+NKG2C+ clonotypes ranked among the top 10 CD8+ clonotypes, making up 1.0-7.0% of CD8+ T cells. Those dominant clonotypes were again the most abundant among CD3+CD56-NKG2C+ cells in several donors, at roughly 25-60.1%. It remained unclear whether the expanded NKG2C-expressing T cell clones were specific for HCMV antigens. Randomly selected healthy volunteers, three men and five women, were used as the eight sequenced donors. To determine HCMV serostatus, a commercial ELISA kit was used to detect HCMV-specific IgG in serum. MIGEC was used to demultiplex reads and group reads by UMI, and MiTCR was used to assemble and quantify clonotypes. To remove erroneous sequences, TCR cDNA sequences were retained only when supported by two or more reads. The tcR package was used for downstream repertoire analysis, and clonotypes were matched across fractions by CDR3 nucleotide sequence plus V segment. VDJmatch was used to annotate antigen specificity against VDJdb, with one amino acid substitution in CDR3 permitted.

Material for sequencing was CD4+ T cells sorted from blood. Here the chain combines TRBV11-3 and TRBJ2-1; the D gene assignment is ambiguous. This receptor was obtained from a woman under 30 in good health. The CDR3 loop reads CASSLEQTYNEQFF. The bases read TGTGCCAGCAGCTTAGAGCAGACCTACAATGAGCAGTTCTTC.